The entry below describes one T cell receptor (beta chain). Its antigen is unidentified. This specimen comes from a study of regulatory T cells in long-lasting Graves disease. The overall study: Newly diagnosed Graves' patients had taken antithyroid drugs under 3 months. Broader study findings: Newly diagnosed disease favored TRBV20-1 and TRBJ2-1 over persistent disease.

The sample's time point: newly diagnosed GD, antithyroid drugs for less than 3 months. The TCR library was prepared using RNA isolated from PBMCs. Patients with Graves' disease were diagnosed by American Thyroid Association guidelines. CDR3 length: 15 residues. Germline assignment: CDR1 SGDLS and CDR2 YYNGEE. The V and J ends lost 3 bases and 0 bases, in that order; junction bases with no gene match: 4. Libraries of TCR beta came from iRepertoire HTBI primers plus Arm-PCR of CDR3 regions. TCRdb fed the multiplex PCR reads into MiXCR, producing one record per CDR3 protein. This repertoire shows about 430,000 distinct CDR3 sequences, approximately 16% found once; its top ten account for about 8.3%. Separately, the same data were catalogued under a study of T cells in Graves' hyperthyroidism and ophthalmopathy. That paper notes: The TCR CDR3 was amplified in a first-round RT-PCR using the HTBI primer set.

The clonotype comes from a middle-aged woman with Graves disease. The sample in question was peripheral blood mononuclear cells (PBMCs), obtained at new diagnosis, from a patient treated with antithyroid drugs. The V call is TRBV9, the J call TRBJ2-3; the match to TRBD2 covers 7 bases. The CDR3 DNA is TGTGCCAGCAGCGGAAGCGGGATCAGCACAGATACGCAGTATTTT. Translated: CASSGSGISTDTQYF.